A selection of T cell receptor beta chains follows, all from one sample in a study of blood T cell repertoires in COVID-19. Assay: immunoSEQ multiplex PCR; the TCRdb copy retains only in-frame clones and omits some. The sample carries about 170,000 clones, around 84% recorded once. The sequenced sample was peripheral blood. These receptors were taken from a human donor with acute or convalescent COVID-19. The donor label of this sample is uncertain. Both conserved end residues are part of each CDR3. The D gene is left open where the match is weak. Not every row has a clone size; where given, it reads once, few, many or a size class.

>TRBV11-3|TRBD1|TRBJ1-1|.
CASSLSHYTGGTEAFF
TGTGCCAGCAGCTTATCGCATTATACAGGGGGCACTGAAGCTTTCTTT
>TRBV28|TRBD1|TRBJ1-6|.
CASSSQGAGSPLHF
TGTGCCAGCAGTTCCCAGGGGGCCGGGTCACCCCTCCACTTT
>TRBV5-1|TRBD1|TRBJ2-3|.
CASNFWTGMGDTQYF
TGCGCCAGCAATTTCTGGACAGGGATGGGAGATACGCAGTATTTT
>TRBV6-5|.|TRBJ2-1|.
CASSSRGRYNEQFF
TGTGCCAGCAGTTCCCGTGGCCGCTACAATGAGCAGTTCTTC
>TRBV10-3|TRBD1|TRBJ1-1|.
CAISAPTGWDTEAFF
TGTGCCATCAGTGCCCCGACAGGGTGGGACACTGAAGCTTTCTTT
>TRBV7-3|TRBD2|TRBJ2-1|.
CASSFSGGLNEQFF
TGTGCCAGCAGCTTTAGCGGGGGGTTAAATGAGCAGTTCTTC
>TRBV28|TRBD1|TRBJ2-2|once
CASSKGTGGNTGELFF
TGTGCCAGCAGTAAAGGGACAGGAGGGAACACCGGGGAGCTGTTTTTT
>TRBV9|.|TRBJ1-1|.
CASSVAGTSTEAFF
TGTGCCAGCAGCGTGGCAGGGACAAGCACTGAAGCTTTCTTT
>TRBV7-9|TRBD1|TRBJ2-5|.
CASRLGQKETQYF
TGTGCCAGCAGACTGGGACAGAAAGAGACCCAGTACTTC
>TRBV12-5|.|TRBJ1-1|.
CASGLDPVAGRTEAFF
TGTGCTAGTGGTTTGGATCCTGTGGCGGGTCGGACTGAAGCTTTCTTT
>TRBV11-3|.|TRBJ1-1|once
CASQVENTEAFF
TGTGCCTCCCAGGTCGAGAACACTGAAGCTTTCTTT
>TRBV19|TRBD1|TRBJ1-2|.
CASTGTGITSYGYTF
TGTGCCAGTACTGGGACAGGGATCACTAGTTATGGCTACACCTTC
>TRBV18|.|TRBJ1-3|.
CASSPLGGGSSGNTIYF
TGTGCCAGCTCACCCCTAGGGGGGGGCTCTTCTGGAAACACCATATATTTT
>TRBV5-1|.|TRBJ2-1|.
CASSPGGNEQFF
TGCGCCAGCAGCCCTGGCGGGAATGAGCAGTTCTTC
>TRBV28|.|TRBJ2-7|.
CASSPETAGHYEQYF
TGTGCCAGCAGCCCAGAAACGGCGGGGCACTACGAGCAGTACTTC